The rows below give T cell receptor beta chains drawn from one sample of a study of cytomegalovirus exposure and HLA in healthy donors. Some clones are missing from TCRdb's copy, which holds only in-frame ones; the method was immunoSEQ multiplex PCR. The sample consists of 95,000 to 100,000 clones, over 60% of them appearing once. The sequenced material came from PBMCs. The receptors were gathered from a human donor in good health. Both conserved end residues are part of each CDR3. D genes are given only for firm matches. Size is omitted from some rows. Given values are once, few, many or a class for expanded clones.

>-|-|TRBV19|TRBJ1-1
CASSTKGQWGDLGTEAFF
TGTGCCAGTAGTACGAAGGGCCAGTGGGGGGATTTAGGTACTGAAGCTTTCTTT
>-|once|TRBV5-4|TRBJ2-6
CASSSGVRGSSGANVLTF
TGTGCCAGCAGCTCGGGGGTCAGGGGGTCTTCTGGGGCCAACGTCCTGACTTTC
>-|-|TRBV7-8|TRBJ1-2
CASSLDQADYGYTF
TGTGCCAGCAGCTTAGATCAGGCAGACTATGGCTACACCTTC
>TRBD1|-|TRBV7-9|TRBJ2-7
CASSLLTGDQDF
TGTGCCAGCAGCTTACTGACAGGGGACCAAGACTTC
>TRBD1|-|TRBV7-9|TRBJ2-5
CASSLARQGETQYF
TGTGCCAGCAGCTTAGCGAGACAGGGAGAGACCCAGTACTTC
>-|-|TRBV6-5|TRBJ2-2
CASTGTSGLIGELFF
TGTGCCAGCACCGGAACCTCGGGACTTATCGGGGAGCTGTTTTTT
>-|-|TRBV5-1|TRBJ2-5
CASRMLATETQYF
TGCGCCAGCAGGATGCTAGCGACGGAGACCCAGTACTTC
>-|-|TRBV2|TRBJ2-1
CASSVYNEQFF
TGTGCCAGTAGCGTTTACAATGAGCAGTTCTTC
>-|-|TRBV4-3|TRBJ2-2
CASSPGQYTGELFF
TGCGCCAGCAGCCCAGGACAGTACACCGGGGAGCTGTTTTTT
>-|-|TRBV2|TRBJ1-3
CASSNRGQRSGNTIYF
TGTGCCAGTTCAAACCGCGGACAGCGCTCTGGAAACACCATATATTTT
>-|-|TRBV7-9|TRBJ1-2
CASSLPGAAYGYTF
TGTGCCAGCAGCTTACCAGGGGCGGCCTATGGCTACACCTTC
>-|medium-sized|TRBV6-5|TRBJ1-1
CASEGNTEAFF
TGTGCCAGCGAGGGGAACACTGAAGCTTTCTTT
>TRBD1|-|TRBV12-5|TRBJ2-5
CASGLGGQVGETQYF
TGTGCTAGTGGTTTGGGGGGACAGGTAGGGGAGACCCAGTACTTC
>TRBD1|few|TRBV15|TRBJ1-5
CATSRAGNRGSQPQHF
TGTGCCACCAGCAGGGCAGGGAACAGGGGGAGTCAGCCCCAGCATTTT
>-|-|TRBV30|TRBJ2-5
CAWRPGVRETQYF
TGTGCCTGGAGGCCGGGGGTTCGAGAGACCCAGTACTTC
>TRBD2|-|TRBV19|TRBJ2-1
CASTIGLAGAEEQFF
TGTGCCAGTACAATCGGACTAGCGGGAGCGGAGGAGCAGTTCTTC
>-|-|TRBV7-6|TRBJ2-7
CASSLALGGERYF
TGTGCCAGCAGCTTAGCGCTTGGTGGTGAGCGGTACTTC
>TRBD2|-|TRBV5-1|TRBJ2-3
CASSSGLAGGGVQYF
TGCGCCAGCAGCTCGGGACTAGCGGGAGGAGGTGTGCAGTATTTT
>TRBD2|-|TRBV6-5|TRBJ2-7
CASSWTSGRTSYEQYF
TGTGCCAGCAGTTGGACTAGCGGGAGGACCTCCTACGAGCAGTACTTC
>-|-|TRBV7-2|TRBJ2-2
CASSYLSGELFF
TGTGCCAGCAGCTATCTGTCCGGGGAGCTGTTTTTT
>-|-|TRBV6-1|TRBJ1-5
CASSEAERANQPQHF
TGTGCCAGCAGTGAAGCTGAGAGGGCTAATCAGCCCCAGCATTTT
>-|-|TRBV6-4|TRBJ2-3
CASSDSGASGYF
TGTGCCAGCAGTGACTCAGGGGCATCCGGTTATTTT